Listed below are T cell receptor beta chains from one sample, sequenced in a study of low-dose radiotherapy and immunotherapy resistance in tumors. MiXCR, applied by TCRdb to the reads, yields one record per CDR3 protein. Of roughly 52,000 distinct CDR3 sequences in the sample, approximately 35% were seen once. The sequenced sample was PBMCs, obtained after low-dose radiotherapy plus immunotherapy. All receptors come from a male donor with rectosigmoid adenocarcinoma. CDR3s include the opening cysteine and the closing phenylalanine or tryptophan. The D gene is left open where the match is weak. Rows may omit the clone size; those that give it use once, few, many or a size class.

d_gene,v_gene,abundance,j_gene,CDR3nt,CDR3aa
-,TRBV11-2,-,TRBJ1-1,TGTGCCAGCAGCTTAGTAGGCGGGGCTGAAGCTTTCTTT,CASSLVGGAEAFF
-,TRBV2,few,TRBJ2-1,TGTGCCAGCAGTCCTAGTTACAATGAGCAGTTCTTC,CASSPSYNEQFF
-,TRBV9,-,TRBJ1-1,TGTGCCAGCAGCGTAGGGGCGAACCGTGGGACTGAAGCTTTCTTT,CASSVGANRGTEAFF
TRBD1,TRBV5-1,many,TRBJ2-5,TGCGCCAGCAGCCCGGGACAGGGGGCTCGGGAGACCCAGTACTTC,CASSPGQGARETQYF
-,TRBV15,many,TRBJ2-5,TGTGCCACCAGCAGAGGATCGGGCAGGCTCCAAGAGACCCAGTACTTC,CATSRGSGRLQETQYF
-,TRBV11-2,few,TRBJ2-7,TGTGCCAGCAGCCACTTCCGCGAGCAGTACTTC,CASSHFREQYF
-,TRBV11-2,medium-sized,TRBJ2-3,TGTGCCAGCAGCCCAGCCACGGGATGGGCAGATACGCAGTATTTT,CASSPATGWADTQYF
TRBD1,TRBV6-2/TRBV6-3,many,TRBJ2-2,TGTGCCAGCATGCGACAGGGTAGCACCGGGGAGCTGTTTTTT,CASMRQGSTGELFF
-,TRBV21-1,many,TRBJ1-4,TGTGCCAGCCGGGACAGGGAGACTAATGAAAAACTGTTTTTT,CASRDRETNEKLFF
TRBD1,TRBV11-2,-,TRBJ2-5,TGTGCCAGCAGCTCCAGACAGGGCCCTCAAGAGACCCAGTACTTC,CASSSRQGPQETQYF
TRBD1,TRBV19,many,TRBJ1-5,TGTGCCAGTAGTGTTGGACAGGGCAATCAGCCCCAGCATTTT,CASSVGQGNQPQHF
TRBD2,TRBV12-3/TRBV12-4,-,TRBJ2-7,TGTGCCAGCAGTTCGGGAGGAATTTACGAGCAGTACTTC,CASSSGGIYEQYF
-,TRBV2,once,TRBJ2-2,TGTGCCAGCAGCGAAGCTGAGGGGGAGCTGTTTTTT,CASSEAEGELFF
-,TRBV5-1,many,TRBJ2-7,TGCGCCAGCAAGAGGACTGAGAGCTCCTACGAGCAGTACTTC,CASKRTESSYEQYF
TRBD2,TRBV19,few,TRBJ2-6,TGTGCCAGTAGTTGGACTAGCGCGAGCTCTGGGGCCAACGTCCTGACTTTC,CASSWTSASSGANVLTF
-,TRBV6-6,-,TRBJ2-2,TGTGCCAGCAGTTACCCCTCCGGGGAGCTGTTTTTT,CASSYPSGELFF
-,TRBV4-3,many,TRBJ2-3,TGCGCCAGCAGCCTCCTGGCGGGAGATACGCAGTATTTT,CASSLLAGDTQYF
TRBD2,TRBV6-2/TRBV6-3,many,TRBJ2-4,TGTGCCAGCAGTTACTACGTGGGACTAGCAATACACATTCAGTACTTC,CASSYYVGLAIHIQYF
TRBD1,TRBV7-9,many,TRBJ1-1,TGTGCCAGCAGCGTACAGGGGGACACTGAAGCTTTCTTT,CASSVQGDTEAFF
TRBD1,TRBV12-3/TRBV12-4,-,TRBJ2-7,TGTGCCAGCAGTTTTGGGACAGGGTATACCGAGCAGTACTTC,CASSFGTGYTEQYF
-,TRBV12-3/TRBV12-4,many,TRBJ2-1,TGTGCCACGAGCCTCGGGAGAAACGCCTACAATGAGCAGTTCTTC,CATSLGRNAYNEQFF
-,TRBV5-4,-,TRBJ2-7,TGTGCCAGCAGCGGGGGGGTTACAGGACAGAGGTACGAGCAGTACTTC,CASSGGVTGQRYEQYF
TRBD2,TRBV27,many,TRBJ2-3,TGTGCCAGCAGGGACGGACTAGCGGGGGTTAGGGGCACGCAGTATTTT,CASRDGLAGVRGTQYF
TRBD2,TRBV5-1,many,TRBJ2-3,TGCGCCAGCAGCTTACCCCTAGCGGGAGGGGGGACCACAGATACGCAGTATTTT,CASSLPLAGGGTTDTQYF
-,TRBV20-1,-,TRBJ2-2,TGCAGTGCTCGAGGAGTTACCGGGACCGGGGAGCTGTTTTTT,CSARGVTGTGELFF
-,TRBV7-9,many,TRBJ1-4,TGTGCCAGCAGCTTCCAGGGTAATACTGAAAAACTGTTTTTT,CASSFQGNTEKLFF
-,TRBV24-1,many,TRBJ2-2,TGTGCCACCAGTGATACACAAAATTTCGATGGAAGGACCGGGGAGCTGTTTTTT,CATSDTQNFDGRTGELFF
-,TRBV5-5,few,TRBJ2-1,TGTGCCAGCAGCTTGGCCCGAAGCTCCTACAATGAGCAGTTCTTC,CASSLARSSYNEQFF
TRBD1,TRBV7-9,-,TRBJ2-1,TGTGCCAGCAGCTTCGTGACAGGGTCTACGGATGAGCAGTTCTTC,CASSFVTGSTDEQFF
TRBD1,TRBV18,-,TRBJ1-1,TGTGCCAGCTCACCAGTCCAGGGGGCGAGATCCCCTCCGGAGGGCACTGAAGCTTTCTTT,CASSPVQGARSPPEGTEAFF
-,TRBV14,many,TRBJ1-2,TGTGCCAGCAGCCCCCGATTGGATGGTGTCGGGGGCTACACCTTC,CASSPRLDGVGGYTF
-,TRBV9,medium-sized,TRBJ1-1,TGTGCCAGCAGCGTCTACGAGGGATCGGGGTTGAACACTGAAGCTTTCTTT,CASSVYEGSGLNTEAFF
-,TRBV7-2,many,TRBJ1-2,TGTGCCAGCAGCCAAGCCTCTGGCTACACCTTC,CASSQASGYTF
-,TRBV27,few,TRBJ2-1,TGTGCCAGCAGGCGAAGCGGGACACCTTACAATGAGCAGTTCTTC,CASRRSGTPYNEQFF
TRBD1,TRBV12-3/TRBV12-4,many,TRBJ2-7,TGTGCCAGCAGTTTGGGGACAGCTTTTTACGAGCAGTACTTC,CASSLGTAFYEQYF
TRBD2,TRBV5-1,-,TRBJ2-7,TGCGCCAGCAGCTTGGGCGCGGGGGGAGCGGGAGGTTACGAGCAGTACTTC,CASSLGAGGAGGYEQYF
TRBD1,TRBV5-1,many,TRBJ2-3,TGCGCCAGCAGCACAGGGACAGGAAGCACAGATACGCAGTATTTT,CASSTGTGSTDTQYF
-,TRBV5-1,-,TRBJ1-5,TGTGTCAGCAGCTTGGAGGACGGTCAGCCCCAGCATTTT,CVSSLEDGQPQHF
TRBD2,TRBV6-2/TRBV6-3,many,TRBJ2-1,TGTGCCAGCGGACCTGGGACTAGTCAATCCTTC,CASGPGTSQSF
-,TRBV15,many,TRBJ1-2,TGTGCCACCAGCAGAAACGGCTATGGCTACACCTTC,CATSRNGYGYTF
-,TRBV5-1,few,TRBJ2-2,TGCGCCAGCAGCTTCGGCAGTACGAACACCGGGGAGCTGTTTTTT,CASSFGSTNTGELFF
TRBD2,TRBV6-5,-,TRBJ2-7,TGTGCCAGCAGTCGTACTAGCGGGACTTGGAACGAGCAGTACTTC,CASSRTSGTWNEQYF
-,TRBV29-1,many,TRBJ1-2,TGCAGCGTCGACGCCTGGACAGTTGACTATGGCTACACCTTC,CSVDAWTVDYGYTF
-,TRBV6-2/TRBV6-3,many,TRBJ1-6,TGTGCCAGCAGGCAGTATAATTCACCCCTCCACTTT,CASRQYNSPLHF
TRBD2,TRBV11-2,many,TRBJ2-1,TGTGCCAGCAGCTCGAGCGGGAGGACATACAATGAGCAGTTCTTC,CASSSSGRTYNEQFF
-,TRBV7-2,many,TRBJ2-7,TGTGCCAGCAGCTTAAATCATTTATTCCGGGAGCAGTACTTC,CASSLNHLFREQYF
-,TRBV3-1,-,TRBJ2-1,TGTGCCAGCAGCCAGACGGTAGGGAATGAGCAGTTCTTC,CASSQTVGNEQFF
-,TRBV7-2,-,TRBJ2-1,TGTGCCAGCAGCCTAGACTACAATGAGCAGTTCTTC,CASSLDYNEQFF
TRBD2,TRBV4-3,many,TRBJ2-1,TGCGCCAGCAGCCCCGGACTAGCGGGATATGAGCAGTTCTTC,CASSPGLAGYEQFF
-,TRBV6-2/TRBV6-3,medium-sized,TRBJ2-3,TGTGCCAGCAGCCTCCTGGGCGGGGGCACAGATACGCAGTATTTT,CASSLLGGGTDTQYF
TRBD1,TRBV7-2,many,TRBJ1-2,TGTGCCAGCGGGACAGGGACTTGGGGCTACACCTTC,CASGTGTWGYTF
-,TRBV7-6,-,TRBJ1-1,TGTGCCAGCAGCTTACAGGAGAACACTGAAGCTTTCTTT,CASSLQENTEAFF
-,TRBV14,once,TRBJ2-7,TGTGCCAGCAGCCAGGAGGGACAACCCTACGAGCAGTACTTC,CASSQEGQPYEQYF
TRBD1,TRBV11-2,medium-sized,TRBJ2-3,TGTGCCAGCAGCTCATTCAGGGGGCCGGCAGATACGCAGTATTTT,CASSSFRGPADTQYF
TRBD2,TRBV4-1,many,TRBJ2-1,TGCGCCAGCAGCCTTAGCGGGGGGACCCACAATGAGCAGTTCTTC,CASSLSGGTHNEQFF
-,TRBV13,-,TRBJ2-5,TGTGCCAGCAGCAGAAAACAGGTCGGAGAGACCCAGTACTTC,CASSRKQVGETQYF
-,TRBV28,many,TRBJ1-2,TGTGCCAGCAGACCCGACATCCACACTGGCTACACCTTC,CASRPDIHTGYTF
TRBD2,TRBV28,-,TRBJ2-1,TGTGCCAGCAGAGCCTGGGCCAGCGGGAGTTACAATGAGCAGTTCTTC,CASRAWASGSYNEQFF
TRBD2,TRBV20-1,once,TRBJ2-1,TGCAGTGCTAGAGGGGGTGGAGCGGGAGGATACAATGAGCAGTTCTTC,CSARGGGAGGYNEQFF
TRBD1,TRBV5-4,medium-sized,TRBJ1-1,TGTGCCAGCAGCCAAAACACAGGGGGCACTGAAGCTTTCTTT,CASSQNTGGTEAFF